These T cell receptor beta chains were read from a single sample in a study of identical twins. TCRdb re-called the 5' RACE reads with MiXCR, one entry per CDR3 protein. Here the sample spans roughly 200,000 distinct CDR3 sequences, around 8% being singletons. Separately, the same data were catalogued under a study of yellow fever vaccine responses in identical twins.

Sequenced: memory (CD45RO+) T cells sorted from blood. Receptor source: a woman under 30 in good health. The CDR3 runs from the conserved cysteine through the conserved F or W. Fields, in order: CDR3 protein, CDR3 DNA, J gene, clone size, D gene, V gene. D genes are given only for firm matches. Size tells how often a clone was seen (once, few, many) or the class of an expanded clone, and some rows leave it out.

CDR3 protein: CSARPQLSGDSYEQYF
CDR3 DNA: TGCAGTGCCCGGCCACAATTGAGCGGGGATTCCTACGAGCAGTACTTC
J gene: TRBJ2-7
clone size: NA
D gene: TRBD2
V gene: TRBV20-1

CDR3 protein: CASSSTRAGNTEAFF
CDR3 DNA: TGTGCCAGCAGTTCCACAAGGGCGGGGAACACTGAAGCTTTCTTT
J gene: TRBJ1-1
clone size: few
D gene: NA
V gene: TRBV6-5

CDR3 protein: CASSTGAGYQETQYF
CDR3 DNA: TGTGCCAGCAGCACAGGAGCGGGTTACCAAGAGACCCAGTACTTC
J gene: TRBJ2-5
clone size: NA
D gene: NA
V gene: TRBV11-3

CDR3 protein: CAWSARSQNIQYF
CDR3 DNA: TGTGCCTGGAGTGCGCGTTCCCAGAACATTCAGTACTTC
J gene: TRBJ2-4
clone size: many
D gene: NA
V gene: TRBV30

CDR3 protein: CACRGLDTDTQYF
CDR3 DNA: TGTGCCTGTAGGGGGCTTGACACAGATACGCAGTATTTT
J gene: TRBJ2-3
clone size: NA
D gene: TRBD1
V gene: TRBV30

CDR3 protein: CSARLISGNTIYF
CDR3 DNA: TGCAGTGCTAGACTGATCTCTGGAAACACCATATATTTT
J gene: TRBJ1-3
clone size: many
D gene: NA
V gene: TRBV20-1

CDR3 protein: CASSQTSGGSGYTQYF
CDR3 DNA: TGTGCCAGCAGTCAAACCTCGGGGGGGTCAGGGTATACGCAGTATTTT
J gene: TRBJ2-3
clone size: many
D gene: TRBD2
V gene: TRBV12-3/TRBV12-4

CDR3 protein: CASSPGGGRVTYNEQFF
CDR3 DNA: TGTGCCAGCAGCCCAGGGGGCGGCAGGGTAACCTACAATGAGCAGTTCTTC
J gene: TRBJ2-1
clone size: NA
D gene: TRBD1
V gene: TRBV5-4

CDR3 protein: CASGSRVSQPQHF
CDR3 DNA: TGTGCCAGCGGGTCCAGGGTCAGTCAGCCCCAGCATTTT
J gene: TRBJ1-5
clone size: NA
D gene: NA
V gene: TRBV28

CDR3 protein: CASSLRRGPSNEQFF
CDR3 DNA: TGCGCCAGCAGCTTGCGGCGGGGCCCTTCCAATGAGCAGTTCTTC
J gene: TRBJ2-1
clone size: few
D gene: NA
V gene: TRBV5-1

CDR3 protein: CASSTGSGGRAYEQYF
CDR3 DNA: TGTGCCAGCAGCACCGGAAGCGGGGGCCGGGCCTACGAGCAGTACTTC
J gene: TRBJ2-7
clone size: many
D gene: TRBD2
V gene: TRBV9

CDR3 protein: CASSQDLLEFNEQFF
CDR3 DNA: TGTGCCAGCAGCCAAGATTTACTAGAGTTCAACGAGCAGTTCTTC
J gene: TRBJ2-1
clone size: many
D gene: NA
V gene: TRBV3-1

CDR3 protein: CASSLVPGQGVTEQFF
CDR3 DNA: TGTGCCAGCAGCTTGGTACCGGGACAGGGCGTTACTGAGCAGTTCTTC
J gene: TRBJ2-1
clone size: NA
D gene: TRBD1
V gene: TRBV11-2

CDR3 protein: CSTRGNDGGAYNEQFF
CDR3 DNA: TGCAGTACTAGGGGTAACGACGGTGGGGCGTACAATGAGCAGTTCTTC
J gene: TRBJ2-1
clone size: few
D gene: NA
V gene: TRBV20-1

CDR3 protein: CASSPGEKGSDGYTF
CDR3 DNA: TGTGCCAGCAGCCCAGGGGAGAAGGGTAGCGATGGCTACACCTTC
J gene: TRBJ1-2
clone size: few
D gene: NA
V gene: TRBV6-4

CDR3 protein: CASTLGLEVSNEQFF
CDR3 DNA: TGTGCCAGCACCTTAGGGCTAGAAGTAAGCAATGAGCAGTTCTTC
J gene: TRBJ2-1
clone size: many
D gene: NA
V gene: TRBV12-3/TRBV12-4

CDR3 protein: CASGRNIEQFF
CDR3 DNA: TGTGCCAGCGGTCGAAATATTGAGCAGTTCTTC
J gene: TRBJ2-1
clone size: many
D gene: NA
V gene: TRBV6-6

CDR3 protein: CASSPQGSMAEAFF
CDR3 DNA: TGTGCCAGCAGCCCACAGGGTTCCATGGCTGAAGCTTTCTTT
J gene: TRBJ1-1
clone size: few
D gene: NA
V gene: TRBV3-1

CDR3 protein: CASSGQLGNTEAFF
CDR3 DNA: TGTGCCAGCAGTGGTCAGCTGGGTAACACTGAAGCTTTCTTT
J gene: TRBJ1-1
clone size: many
D gene: NA
V gene: TRBV2

CDR3 protein: CASSFLAGAQETQYF
CDR3 DNA: TGTGCCAGCAGTTTTTTAGCGGGGGCCCAAGAGACCCAGTACTTC
J gene: TRBJ2-5
clone size: many
D gene: TRBD2
V gene: TRBV12-3/TRBV12-4

CDR3 protein: CASSLEWASRTDTQYF
CDR3 DNA: TGTGCCAGCAGCTTAGAATGGGCCAGCCGCACAGATACGCAGTATTTT
J gene: TRBJ2-3
clone size: many
D gene: NA
V gene: TRBV11-2

CDR3 protein: CASSEQGSSYNEQFF
CDR3 DNA: TGTGCCAGCAGCGAACAGGGGAGCTCCTACAATGAGCAGTTCTTC
J gene: TRBJ2-1
clone size: many
D gene: TRBD1
V gene: TRBV28

CDR3 protein: CASSVSAGAEQYF
CDR3 DNA: TGTGCCAGCAGCGTTAGCGCGGGAGCCGAGCAGTACTTC
J gene: TRBJ2-7
clone size: few
D gene: TRBD2
V gene: TRBV7-9

CDR3 protein: CASSRVGTTNEKLFF
CDR3 DNA: TGTGCCAGCAGCCGCGTCGGGACAACTAATGAAAAACTGTTTTTT
J gene: TRBJ1-4
clone size: many
D gene: NA
V gene: TRBV4-2

CDR3 protein: CASSYDGTPPWDF
CDR3 DNA: TGTGCCAGCAGTTACGACGGGACACCACCTTGGGACTTC
J gene: TRBJ2-7
clone size: few
D gene: NA
V gene: TRBV6-5

CDR3 protein: CASNNEGWEKLFF
CDR3 DNA: TGTGCCAGCAACAATGAGGGATGGGAAAAACTGTTTTTT
J gene: TRBJ1-4
clone size: few
D gene: NA
V gene: TRBV12-3/TRBV12-4

CDR3 protein: CASSTGVAGANVLTF
CDR3 DNA: TGTGCCAGCAGCACAGGGGTTGCTGGGGCCAACGTCCTGACTTTC
J gene: TRBJ2-6
clone size: once
D gene: TRBD1
V gene: TRBV11-3